Shown below are 3 T cell receptor beta chains from a single sample sequenced in a study of blood T cell repertoires in COVID-19 (dated by TCRdb to about 2020). Library generation was performed with the immunoSEQ multiplex PCR assay. What TCRdb holds here is the immuneACCESS table cut down to in-frame rearrangements. Part of the clones is not present; checked against another copy, under half of the missing clones reflect an unresolved V gene, and the others are unexplained. The table for this sample lists tens of thousands of clones; around 89% of them were counted only once. The leading ten clones occupy roughly 12% of the sample. The sequencing sample was made of peripheral blood. The receptors shown here come from a man in his 70s with active or convalescent COVID-19.

This chain joins TRBV29-1 and TRBJ1-2, with D uncertain. V shed 2 bases and J shed 5 bases, with 12 bases lying between them. The CDR3 contains 13 residues. CDR1 SQVTM and CDR2 ANQGSEA come from the germline V gene. CDR3 sequence (DNA): TGCAGCGTTGAACGTAGCTGGGAGTATGGCTACACCTTC. Its protein is CSVERSWEYGYTF.

The chain combines TRBV7-9 with TRBJ1-1; weak D call: TRBD1 (6 bases). V gave up 3 bases and J gave up 5 bases, with 10 bases separating them. The CDR3 spans 13 residues. Germline CDR1 reads SEHNR; CDR2 reads FQNEAQ (reference sequence). The CDR3, as DNA: TGTGCCAGCAGCTTTGTCCAGGGGACTGAAGCTTTCTTT. Encoded protein: CASSFVQGTEAFF.

Note on this clone: This CDR3 is also generated by other DNA sequences in the sample. This chain links TRBV5-1 with TRBJ2-5, with TRBD2 matching 7 bases. Germline CDR1 reads SGHRS; CDR2 reads YFSETQ. The V gene end was trimmed by 4 bases and the J gene end by 2 bases; junction bases not matched to a gene: 8. The CDR3 totals 15 residues. The CDR3 DNA is TGCGCCAGCAGCGGGGGTCGGGGGGATCAAGAGACCCAGTACTTC. Encoded protein: CASSGGRGDQETQYF.